This T cell receptor beta chain emerged from a study of T cell responses to AZD1222 COVID-19 vaccine. Study conclusions and caveats: Clonal diversity was possibly underestimated; the donors were predominantly white British and more often female. Scientists sampled the repertoires only once the peak T cell response had passed.

A word on this clone: Its target is not known.

TCRdb's copy holds only in-frame clones and misses some; the assay was immunoSEQ multiplex PCR. The profile shows approximately 120,000 clones, 90% of them singletons. This CDR3 is built from 14 residues. Per germline, CDR1 SGHTA and CDR2 FQGTGA. Trimming took 3 bases from V and 9 from J; bases not matched to a gene: 3. The receptor was derived from an adult in good health. The specimen comprised peripheral blood, sampled on day 0 of MenACWY control vaccination. The rearrangement joins TRBV7-3 to TRBJ2-1, with 12 bases that match TRBD2. CDR3 region: CASSLTSGSSEQFF. In DNA form, the CDR3 reads TGTGCCAGCAGCTTGACTAGCGGGAGTTCTGAGCAGTTCTTC.